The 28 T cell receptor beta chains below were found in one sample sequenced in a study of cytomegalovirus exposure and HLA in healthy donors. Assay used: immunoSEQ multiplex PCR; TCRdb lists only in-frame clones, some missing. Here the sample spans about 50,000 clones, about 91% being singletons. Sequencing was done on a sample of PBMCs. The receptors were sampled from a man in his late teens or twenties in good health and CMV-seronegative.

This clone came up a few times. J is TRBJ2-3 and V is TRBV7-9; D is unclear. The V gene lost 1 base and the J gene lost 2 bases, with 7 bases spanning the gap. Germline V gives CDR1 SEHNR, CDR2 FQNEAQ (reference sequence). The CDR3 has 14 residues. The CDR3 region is CASSLVGFTDTQYF. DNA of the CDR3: TGTGCCAGCAGCTTAGTCGGGTTCACAGATACGCAGTATTTT.

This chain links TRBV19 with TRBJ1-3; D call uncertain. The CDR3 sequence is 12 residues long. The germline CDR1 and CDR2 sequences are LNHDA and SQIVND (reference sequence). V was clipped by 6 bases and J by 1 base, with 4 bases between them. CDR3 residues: CASSPSGNTIYF. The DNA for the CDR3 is TGTGCCAGTAGCCCATCTGGAAACACCATATATTTT.

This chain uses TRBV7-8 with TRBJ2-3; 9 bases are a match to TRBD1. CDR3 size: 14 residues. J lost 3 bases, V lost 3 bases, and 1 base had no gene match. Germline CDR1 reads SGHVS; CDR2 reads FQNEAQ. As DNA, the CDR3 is TGTGCCAGCAGCTTGGGACAGGGTACAGATACGCAGTATTTT. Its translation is CASSLGQGTDTQYF.

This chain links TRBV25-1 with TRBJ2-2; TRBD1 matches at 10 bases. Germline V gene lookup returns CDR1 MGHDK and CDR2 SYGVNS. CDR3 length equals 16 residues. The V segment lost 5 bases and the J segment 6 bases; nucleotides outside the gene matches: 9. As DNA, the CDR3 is TGTGCCAGCAGTCCCTCCGGGACAGGGGCATCCGGGGAGCTGTTTTTT. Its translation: CASSPSGTGASGELFF.

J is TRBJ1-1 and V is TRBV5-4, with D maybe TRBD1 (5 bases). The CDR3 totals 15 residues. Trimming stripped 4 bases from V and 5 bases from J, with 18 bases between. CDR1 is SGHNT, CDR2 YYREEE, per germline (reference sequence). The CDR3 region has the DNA TGTGCCAGCAGCCTACGGGGCAGGGAGGCAACTGAAGCTTTCTTT. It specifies CASSLRGREATEAFF.

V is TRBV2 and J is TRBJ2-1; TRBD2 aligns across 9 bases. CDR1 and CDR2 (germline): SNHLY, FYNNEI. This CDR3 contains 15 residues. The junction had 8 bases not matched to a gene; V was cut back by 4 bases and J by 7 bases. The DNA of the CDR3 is TGTGCCAGCAGTGGGGCTAGCGGGATGGGGAATGAGCAGTTCTTC. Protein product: CASSGASGMGNEQFF.

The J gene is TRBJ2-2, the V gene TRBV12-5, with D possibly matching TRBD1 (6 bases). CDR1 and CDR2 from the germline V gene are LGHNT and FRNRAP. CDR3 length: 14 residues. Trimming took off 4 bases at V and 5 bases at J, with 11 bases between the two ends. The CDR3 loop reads CASGSSGVTGELFF. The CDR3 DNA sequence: TGTGCTAGTGGTTCCTCAGGGGTGACCGGGGAGCTGTTTTTT. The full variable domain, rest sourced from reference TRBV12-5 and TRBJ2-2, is DARVTQTPRHKVTEMGQEVTMRCQPILGHNTVFWYRQTMMQGLELLAYFRNRAPLDDSGMPKDRFSAEMPDATLATLKIQPSEPRDSAVYFCASGSSGVTGELFFGEGSRLTVL.

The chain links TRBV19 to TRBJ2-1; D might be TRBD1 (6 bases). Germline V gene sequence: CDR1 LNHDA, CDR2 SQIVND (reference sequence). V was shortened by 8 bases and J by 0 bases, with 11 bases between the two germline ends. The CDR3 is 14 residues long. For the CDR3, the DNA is TGTGCCAGTCAGGGGCGGACCTCCTACAATGAGCAGTTCTTC. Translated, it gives CASQGRTSYNEQFF.

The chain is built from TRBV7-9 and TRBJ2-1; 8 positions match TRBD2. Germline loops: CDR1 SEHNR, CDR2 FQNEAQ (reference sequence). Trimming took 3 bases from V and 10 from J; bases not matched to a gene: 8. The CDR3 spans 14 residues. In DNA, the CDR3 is TGTGCCAGCAGCTTTCCAGCGGGAGAATCAGAGCAGTTCTTC. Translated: CASSFPAGESEQFF.

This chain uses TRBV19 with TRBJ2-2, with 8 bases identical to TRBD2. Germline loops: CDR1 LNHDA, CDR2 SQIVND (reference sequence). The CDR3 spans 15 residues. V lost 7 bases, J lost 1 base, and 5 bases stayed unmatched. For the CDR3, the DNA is TGTGCCAGTAACCCAGCGGGAGTGAACACCGGGGAGCTGTTTTTT. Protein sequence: CASNPAGVNTGELFF.

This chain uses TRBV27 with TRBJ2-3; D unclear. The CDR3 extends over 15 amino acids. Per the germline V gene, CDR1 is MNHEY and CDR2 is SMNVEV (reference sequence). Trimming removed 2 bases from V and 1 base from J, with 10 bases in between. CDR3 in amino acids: CASSLTTPRTDTQYF. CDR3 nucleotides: TGTGCCAGCAGTTTAACGACTCCCCGCACAGATACGCAGTATTTT.

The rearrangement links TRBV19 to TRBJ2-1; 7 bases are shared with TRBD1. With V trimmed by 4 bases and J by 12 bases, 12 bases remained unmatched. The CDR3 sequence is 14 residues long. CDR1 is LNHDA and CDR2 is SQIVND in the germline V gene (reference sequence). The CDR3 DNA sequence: TGTGCCAGTAGTACCATCGGACAGGTGCCGGGGCAGTTCTTC. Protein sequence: CASSTIGQVPGQFF.

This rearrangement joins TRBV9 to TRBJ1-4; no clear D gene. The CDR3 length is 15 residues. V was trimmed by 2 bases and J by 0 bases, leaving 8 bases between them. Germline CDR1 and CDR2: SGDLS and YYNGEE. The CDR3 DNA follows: TGTGCCAGCAGCGTCAACGGTGCAACTAATGAAAAACTGTTTTTT. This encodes CASSVNGATNEKLFF.

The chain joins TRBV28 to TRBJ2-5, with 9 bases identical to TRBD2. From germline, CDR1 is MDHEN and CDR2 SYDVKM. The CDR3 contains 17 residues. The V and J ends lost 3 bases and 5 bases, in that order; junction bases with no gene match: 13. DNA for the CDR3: TGTGCCAGCAGTTTCGGCGATCGGCGGGAGGGTGGGGAGACCCAGTACTTC. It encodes CASSFGDRREGGETQYF.

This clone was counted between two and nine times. CDR3 in amino acids: CASSDGIGGHTDTQYF. CDR3 DNA sequence: TGTGCCAGCAGTGACGGCATCGGAGGGCACACAGATACGCAGTATTTT. The chain carries TRBV2 and TRBJ2-3, with D perhaps matching TRBD2 (6 bases). The CDR3 is made up of 16 amino acids. Between the trimmed V and J ends, which lost 3 bases and 2 bases, there was a span of 15 bases. Looked up from germline, CDR1 is SNHLY and CDR2 is FYNNEI.

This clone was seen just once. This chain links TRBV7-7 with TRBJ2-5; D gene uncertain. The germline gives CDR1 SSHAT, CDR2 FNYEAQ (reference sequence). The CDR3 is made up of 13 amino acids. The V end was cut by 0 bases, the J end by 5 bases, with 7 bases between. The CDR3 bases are TGTGCCAGCAGCTTAGCCCCACGGGAGACCCAGTACTTC. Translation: CASSLAPRETQYF. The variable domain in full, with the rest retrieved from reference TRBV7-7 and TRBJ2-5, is GAGVSQSPRYKVTKRGQDVTLRCDPISSHATLYWYQQALGQGPEFLTYFNYEAQPDKSGLPSDRFSAERPEGSISTLTIQRTEQRDSAMYRCASSLAPRETQYFGPGTRLLVL.

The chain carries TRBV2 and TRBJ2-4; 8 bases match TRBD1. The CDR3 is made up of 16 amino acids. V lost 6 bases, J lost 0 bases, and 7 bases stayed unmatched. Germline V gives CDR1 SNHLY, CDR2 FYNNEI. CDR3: CASRLGQALAKNIQYF. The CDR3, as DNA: TGTGCCAGCAGATTGGGACAGGCGTTAGCCAAAAACATTCAGTACTTC.

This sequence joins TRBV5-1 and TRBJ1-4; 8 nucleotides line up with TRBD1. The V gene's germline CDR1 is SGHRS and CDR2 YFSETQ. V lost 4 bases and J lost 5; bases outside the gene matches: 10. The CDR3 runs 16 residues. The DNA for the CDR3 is TGCGCCAGCAGCCTACTACCAGGGGGCGCGAATGAAAAACTGTTTTTT. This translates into CASSLLPGGANEKLFF. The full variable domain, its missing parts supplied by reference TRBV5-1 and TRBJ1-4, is KAGVTQTPRYLIKTRGQQVTLSCSPISGHRSVSWYQQTPGQGLQFLFEYFSETQRNKGNFPGRFSGRQFSNSRSEMNVSTLELGDSALYLCASSLLPGGANEKLFFGSGTQLSVL.

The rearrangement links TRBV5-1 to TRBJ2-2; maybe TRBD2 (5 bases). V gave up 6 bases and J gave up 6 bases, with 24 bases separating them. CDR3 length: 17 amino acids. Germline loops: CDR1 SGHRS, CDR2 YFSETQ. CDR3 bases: TGCGCCAGCAAGCGTGCTTTTGCCGACACAGCGGCCGGGGAGCTGTTTTTT. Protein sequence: CASKRAFADTAAGELFF.

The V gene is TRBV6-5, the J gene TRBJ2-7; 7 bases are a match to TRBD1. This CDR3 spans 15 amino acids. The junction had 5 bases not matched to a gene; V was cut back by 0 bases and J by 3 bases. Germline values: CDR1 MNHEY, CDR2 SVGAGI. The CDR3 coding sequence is TGTGCCAGCAGTTACTCGGCAGGGGGATTCTACGAGCAGTACTTC. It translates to CASSYSAGGFYEQYF.

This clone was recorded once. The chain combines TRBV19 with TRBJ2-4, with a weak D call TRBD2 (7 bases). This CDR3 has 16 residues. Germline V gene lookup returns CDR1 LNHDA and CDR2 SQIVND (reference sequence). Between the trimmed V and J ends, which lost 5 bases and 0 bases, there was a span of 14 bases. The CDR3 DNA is TGTGCCAGTAGTGTAAAGGGGGGGGTAGCCAAAAACATTCAGTACTTC. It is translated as CASSVKGGVAKNIQYF.

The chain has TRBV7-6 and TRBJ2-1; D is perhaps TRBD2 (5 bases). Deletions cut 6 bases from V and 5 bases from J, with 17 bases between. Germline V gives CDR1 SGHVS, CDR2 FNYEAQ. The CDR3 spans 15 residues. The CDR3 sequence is CASRRAEYPNNEQFF. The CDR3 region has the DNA TGTGCCAGCAGACGAGCGGAATACCCCAACAATGAGCAGTTCTTC.

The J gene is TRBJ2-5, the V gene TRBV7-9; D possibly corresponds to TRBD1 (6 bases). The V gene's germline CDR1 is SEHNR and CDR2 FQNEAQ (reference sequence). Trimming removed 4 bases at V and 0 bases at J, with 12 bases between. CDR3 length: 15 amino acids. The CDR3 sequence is CASSSNRAYQETQYF. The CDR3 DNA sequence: TGTGCCAGCAGCTCAAACAGGGCTTACCAAGAGACCCAGTACTTC.

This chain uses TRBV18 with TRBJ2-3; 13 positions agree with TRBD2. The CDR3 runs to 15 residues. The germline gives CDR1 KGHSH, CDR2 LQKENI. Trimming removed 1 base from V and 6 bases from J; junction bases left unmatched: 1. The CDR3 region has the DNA TGTGCCAGCTCACCACAACTAGCGGGAGGGGATACGCAGTATTTT. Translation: CASSPQLAGGDTQYF.

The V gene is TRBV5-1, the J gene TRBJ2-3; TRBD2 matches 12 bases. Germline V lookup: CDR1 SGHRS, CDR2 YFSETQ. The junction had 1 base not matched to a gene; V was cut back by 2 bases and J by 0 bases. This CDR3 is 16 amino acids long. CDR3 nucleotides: TGCGCCAGCAGCTTCGGACTAGCGGGAAGCACAGATACGCAGTATTTT. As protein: CASSFGLAGSTDTQYF.

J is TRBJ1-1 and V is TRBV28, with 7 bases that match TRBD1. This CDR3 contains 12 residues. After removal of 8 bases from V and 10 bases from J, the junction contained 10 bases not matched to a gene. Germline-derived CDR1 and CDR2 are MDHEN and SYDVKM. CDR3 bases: TGTGCCAGCTGCCCCCCAGGGGGTCGAGCTTTCTTT. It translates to CASCPPGGRAFF.

CDR3 nucleotides: TGTGCCAGCAGCGACAGGAAGGAGACCCAGTACTTC. It specifies CASSDRKETQYF. The J gene is TRBJ2-5, the V gene TRBV9; TRBD1 might be the D (5 bases). With 3 bases removed from V and 5 bases from J, the gap between germline ends came to 8 bases. CDR1 SGDLS and CDR2 YYNGEE come from the germline V gene. This CDR3 comprises 12 residues.

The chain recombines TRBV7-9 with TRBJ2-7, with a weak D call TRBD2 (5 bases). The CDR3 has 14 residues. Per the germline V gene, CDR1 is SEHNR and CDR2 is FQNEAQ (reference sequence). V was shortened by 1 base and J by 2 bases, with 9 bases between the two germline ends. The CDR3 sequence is CASSLDAGPYEQYF. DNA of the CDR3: TGTGCCAGCAGCTTAGATGCGGGTCCCTACGAGCAGTACTTC.